Following are 7 T cell receptor beta chains from one sample sequenced in a study of blood T cell repertoires in COVID-19. The assay was immunoSEQ multiplex PCR, and TCRdb's table has in-frame clones only and misses some. The data contain 250,000 or so clones, 88% of them singletons. Sequencing used peripheral blood. The receptors were sampled from a man aged 80 or over with acute or convalescent COVID-19.

V gene TRBV5-1 combines with J gene TRBJ1-1; D call uncertain. Germline loops: CDR1 SGHRS, CDR2 YFSETQ. The CDR3 totals 11 residues. V was trimmed by 2 bases and J by 8 bases, leaving 7 bases between them. CDR3 nucleotide sequence: TGCGCCAGCAGCTTTGGTACAGAAGCTTTCTTT. Translating it yields CASSFGTEAFF.

V is TRBV6-5 and J is TRBJ1-6; tentatively, D is TRBD1 (5 bases). Per germline, CDR1 MNHEY and CDR2 SVGAGI. Trimming cost V 4 bases and J 6 bases, with 10 bases left between them. The CDR3 consists of 14 residues. This CDR3 is CASSSQGTNSPLHF. The CDR3 region has the DNA TGTGCCAGCAGTTCCCAGGGTACTAATTCACCCCTCCACTTT.

V usage is TRBV27 and J usage is TRBJ1-2; D is undetermined. The CDR3 consists of 13 residues. The germline V gene has CDR1 MNHEY and CDR2 SMNVEV (reference sequence). Trimming cost V 3 bases and J 4 bases, with 9 bases left between them. CDR3 bases: TGTGCCAGCAGTTTCGGCAGGCCCTATGGCTACACCTTC. It specifies CASSFGRPYGYTF.

The chain employs TRBV28 and TRBJ2-1; D remains unclear. The length of the CDR3 is 13 residues. Germline V gene lookup returns CDR1 MDHEN and CDR2 SYDVKM. Trimming stripped 1 base from V and 6 bases from J, with 7 bases between. Here the CDR3 DNA reads TGTGCCAGCAGTTTATCAACTTTCAATGAGCAGTTCTTC. Amino acids: CASSLSTFNEQFF.

V and J are TRBV9 and TRBJ2-1, with 13 bases fitting TRBD2. V was pared by 5 bases and J by 7 bases, with 6 bases of the junction left unmatched. The CDR3 length is 15 residues. CDR1 is SGDLS, CDR2 YYNGEE, per germline. In DNA, the CDR3 is TGTGCCAGCAGTCAACTAGCGGGGGGGCATAATGAGCAGTTCTTC. Amino acid sequence: CASSQLAGGHNEQFF.

The V gene is TRBV18, the J gene TRBJ2-7, with D tentatively TRBD1 (5 bases). From germline, CDR1 is KGHSH and CDR2 LQKENI. The CDR3 runs 14 residues. Trimming removed 3 bases at V and 2 bases at J, with 11 bases between. CDR3 in amino acids: CASSPSGQPYEQYF. The CDR3 DNA sequence: TGTGCCAGCTCACCGTCAGGACAACCCTACGAGCAGTACTTC.

J is TRBJ1-2 and V is TRBV6-5, with D possibly matching TRBD1 (6 bases). The germline gives CDR1 MNHEY, CDR2 SVGAGI. The CDR3 length is 11 residues. V dropped 5 bases and J dropped 5 bases, with 6 bases sitting between them. Written as DNA, the CDR3 is TGTGCCAGCAGTCAGGGGTATGGCTACACCTTC. Translating gives CASSQGYGYTF.